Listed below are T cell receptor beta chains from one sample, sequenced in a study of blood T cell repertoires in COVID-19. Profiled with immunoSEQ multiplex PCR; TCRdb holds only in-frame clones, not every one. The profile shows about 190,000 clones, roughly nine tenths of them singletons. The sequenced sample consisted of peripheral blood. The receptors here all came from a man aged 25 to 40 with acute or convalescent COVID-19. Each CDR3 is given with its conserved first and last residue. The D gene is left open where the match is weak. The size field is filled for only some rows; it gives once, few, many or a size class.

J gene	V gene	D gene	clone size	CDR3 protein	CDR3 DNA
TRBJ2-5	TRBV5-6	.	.	CASSLGGLGTQYF	TGTGCCAGCAGCTTGGGGGGCCTAGGGACCCAGTACTTC
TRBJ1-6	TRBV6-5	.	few	CASSYLQGSGSPLHF	TGTGCCAGCAGTTACTTGCAGGGGTCGGGTTCACCCCTCCACTTT
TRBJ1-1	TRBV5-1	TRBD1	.	CASSEPTGAEAFF	TGCGCCAGCAGCGAACCGACAGGGGCTGAAGCTTTCTTT
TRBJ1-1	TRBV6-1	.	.	CASSDRVFLKWNTEAFF	TGTGCCAGCAGTGATCGGGTTTTCTTAAAATGGAACACTGAAGCTTTCTTT
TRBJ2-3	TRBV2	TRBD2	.	CASSPRTRRSDTQYF	TGTGCCAGCAGTCCGAGGACTAGGAGGTCAGATACGCAGTATTTT
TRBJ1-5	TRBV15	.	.	CATSTGMDQPQHF	TGTGCCACCAGCACGGGGATGGATCAGCCCCAGCATTTT
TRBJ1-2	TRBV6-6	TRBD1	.	CASSPTGTADGYTF	TGTGCCAGCAGTCCTACCGGGACAGCGGATGGCTACACCTTC
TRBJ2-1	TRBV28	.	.	CASRRVAASYNEQFF	TGTGCCAGCCGCCGGGTAGCGGCCTCCTACAATGAGCAGTTCTTC
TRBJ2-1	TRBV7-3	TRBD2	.	CASSPRVAGLHEQFF	TGTGCCAGCAGCCCCCGGGTAGCGGGGTTACATGAGCAGTTCTTC
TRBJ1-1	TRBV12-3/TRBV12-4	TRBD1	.	CASRPPGGVAFF	TGTGCCAGCAGGCCCCCAGGGGGCGTAGCTTTCTTT
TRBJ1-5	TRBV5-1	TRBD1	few	CASSPWTGSNQPQHF	TGCGCCAGCAGCCCCTGGACAGGAAGCAATCAGCCCCAGCATTTT
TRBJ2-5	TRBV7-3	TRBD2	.	CASSFLAGGLETQYF	TGTGCCAGCAGCTTCCTAGCGGGAGGGCTGGAGACCCAGTACTTC
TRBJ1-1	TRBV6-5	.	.	CASIRSTGNTEAFF	TGTGCCAGCATCCGTTCCACAGGGAACACTGAAGCTTTCTTT
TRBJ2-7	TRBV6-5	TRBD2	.	CASSYGGGLSYEQYF	TGTGCCAGCAGTTACGGCGGGGGTCTATCCTACGAGCAGTACTTC
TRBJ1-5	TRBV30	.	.	CAWTTDYSNQPQHF	TGTGCCTGGACCACAGACTATAGCAATCAGCCCCAGCATTTT
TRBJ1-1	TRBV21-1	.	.	CASSLRYRNTEAFF	TGTGCCAGCAGCCTCAGATATCGAAACACTGAAGCTTTCTTT
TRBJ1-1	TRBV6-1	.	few	CASSDREGTEAFF	TGTGCCAGCAGTGACAGGGAGGGCACTGAAGCTTTCTTT
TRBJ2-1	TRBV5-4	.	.	CASSLLASSGYNEQFF	TGTGCCAGCAGCCTCTTGGCCTCCTCCGGGTACAATGAGCAGTTCTTC
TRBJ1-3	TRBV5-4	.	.	CASSLALTGGNTIYF	TGTGCCAGCAGCTTGGCCCTAACAGGGGGAAACACCATATATTTT
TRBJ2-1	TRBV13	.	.	CASSSLHQKPPADEGDEQFF	TGTGCCAGCAGCTCCCTACACCAAAAGCCCCCAGCCGACGAGGGGGATGAGCAGTTCTTC
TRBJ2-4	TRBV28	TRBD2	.	CASSRTSGVNIQYF	TGTGCCAGCAGCCGGACTAGCGGGGTGAACATTCAGTACTTC
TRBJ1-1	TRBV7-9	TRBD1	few	CASSLGTGRLNTEAFF	TGTGCCAGCAGCTTAGGGACAGGTCGATTGAACACTGAAGCTTTCTTT
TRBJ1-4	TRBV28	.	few	CASSSHGGTNEKLFF	TGTGCCAGCAGCTCACACGGGGGAACTAATGAAAAACTGTTTTTT
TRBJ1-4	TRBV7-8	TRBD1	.	CASSFLGQDEKLFF	TGTGCCAGCAGCTTTCTAGGACAGGATGAAAAACTGTTTTTT
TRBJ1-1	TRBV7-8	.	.	CASSSRSEAFF	TGTGCCAGCAGCTCCCGTTCTGAAGCTTTCTTT
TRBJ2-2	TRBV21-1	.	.	CASTKSGNIKLFF	TGTGCCAGCACTAAAAGCGGAAACATAAAGCTGTTTTTT
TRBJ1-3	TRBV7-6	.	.	CASSWLRRSPGNTIYF	TGTGCCAGCAGCTGGCTGAGGCGGTCCCCTGGAAACACCATATATTTT
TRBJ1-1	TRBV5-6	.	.	CASSLSRPLVMMNTEAFF	TGTGCCAGCAGCTTGAGTCGACCACTAGTGATGATGAACACTGAAGCTTTCTTT
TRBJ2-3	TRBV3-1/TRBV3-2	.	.	CASSQRRDTQYF	TGTGCCAGCAGCCAGCGGAGAGATACGCAGTATTTT
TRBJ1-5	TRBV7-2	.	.	CASSFSRGAPNQPQHF	TGTGCCAGCAGCTTCTCTCGCGGGGCCCCCAATCAGCCCCAGCATTTT
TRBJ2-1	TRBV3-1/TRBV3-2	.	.	CASSPSETSYNEQFF	TGTGCCAGCAGCCCTAGCGAGACCTCCTACAATGAGCAGTTCTTC
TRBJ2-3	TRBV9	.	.	CASSVAQTDTQYF	TGTGCCAGCAGCGTAGCTCAGACAGATACGCAGTATTTT
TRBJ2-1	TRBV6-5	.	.	CASSYQRSSYNEQFF	TGTGCCAGCAGTTACCAGCGATCCTCCTACAATGAGCAGTTCTTC
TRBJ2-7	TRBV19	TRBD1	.	CASRSPGQGAYEQYF	TGTGCCAGTAGGTCCCCGGGACAGGGGGCCTACGAGCAGTACTTC
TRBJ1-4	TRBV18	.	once	CASSPGLEEKLFF	TGTGCCAGCTCACCGGGACTTGAAGAAAAACTGTTTTTT
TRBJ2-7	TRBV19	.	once	CASSLSARSYEQYF	TGTGCCAGTAGTCTGTCTGCGCGCTCCTACGAGCAGTACTTC
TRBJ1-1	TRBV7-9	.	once	CASRPGGLNTEAFF	TGTGCCAGCAGGCCTGGCGGGCTTAACACTGAAGCTTTCTTT
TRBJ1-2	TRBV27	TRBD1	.	CASSSVRTGESYTF	TGTGCCAGCAGTTCTGTTAGGACAGGGGAAAGCTACACCTTC
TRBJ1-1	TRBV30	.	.	CAWSRQGPRAFF	TGTGCCTGGAGTAGGCAGGGGCCTAGAGCTTTCTTT
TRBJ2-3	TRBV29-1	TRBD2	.	CSVAGAGGPGDTQYF	TGCAGCGTTGCTGGAGCGGGGGGGCCCGGAGATACGCAGTATTTT
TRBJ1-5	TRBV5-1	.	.	CASSFEAGMPQHF	TGCGCCAGCAGCTTTGAGGCAGGGATGCCCCAGCATTTT
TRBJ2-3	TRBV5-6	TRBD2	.	CASRRDYTDTQYF	TGTGCCAGCAGAAGGGACTACACAGATACGCAGTATTTT
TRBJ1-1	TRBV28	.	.	CASSLLQGSHDAFF	TGTGCCAGCAGTTTACTTCAGGGCTCTCACGATGCTTTCTTT
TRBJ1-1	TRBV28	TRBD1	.	CASSPPRGRLVTEAFF	TGTGCCAGCAGTCCGCCCAGGGGGCGGTTGGTAACTGAAGCTTTCTTT
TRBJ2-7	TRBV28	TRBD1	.	CASRNTGTGGREQYF	TGTGCCAGCAGGAACACCGGGACAGGGGGAAGGGAGCAGTACTTC
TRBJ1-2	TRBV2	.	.	CASRPTYFNRGWGYTF	TGTGCCAGCAGACCGACATACTTTAATAGGGGATGGGGCTACACCTTC
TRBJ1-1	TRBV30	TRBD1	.	CAWRGQGTTEAFF	TGTGCCTGGAGGGGACAGGGGACCACTGAAGCTTTCTTT
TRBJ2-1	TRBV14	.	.	CASSESQGNEQFF	TGTGCCAGCAGCGAGTCACAGGGTAATGAGCAGTTCTTC
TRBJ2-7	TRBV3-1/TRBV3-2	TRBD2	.	CASSSSGLGEQYF	TGTGCCAGCAGTTCTAGCGGTCTGGGCGAGCAGTACTTC
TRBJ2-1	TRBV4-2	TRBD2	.	CASSQDKGTSGPPFHEQFF	TGTGCCAGCAGCCAAGATAAAGGGACTAGCGGACCACCCTTCCATGAGCAGTTCTTC
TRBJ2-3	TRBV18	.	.	CASSPRHDPSDTQYF	TGTGCCAGCTCACCAAGACATGATCCCTCAGATACGCAGTATTTT
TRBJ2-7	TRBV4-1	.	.	CASSQERGSYEQYF	TGCGCCAGCAGCCAAGAGCGGGGTTCCTACGAGCAGTACTTC
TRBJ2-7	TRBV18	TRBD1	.	CASSLLGTGGDEQYF	TGTGCCAGCTCCTTATTAGGGACAGGGGGCGACGAGCAGTACTTC
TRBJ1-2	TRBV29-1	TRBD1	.	CSVGQGLNYGYTF	TGCAGCGTGGGACAGGGACTTAACTATGGCTACACCTTC
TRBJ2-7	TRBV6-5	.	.	CATRQFPYEQYF	TGTGCCACCCGACAGTTCCCCTACGAGCAGTACTTC
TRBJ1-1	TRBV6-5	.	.	CASSPRNTEAFF	TGTGCCAGCAGCCCCAGGAACACTGAAGCTTTCTTT
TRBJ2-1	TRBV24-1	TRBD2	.	CATSGLSGTSGSGEQFF	TGTGCCACCAGTGGACTATCCGGGACTAGCGGGAGTGGTGAGCAGTTCTTC